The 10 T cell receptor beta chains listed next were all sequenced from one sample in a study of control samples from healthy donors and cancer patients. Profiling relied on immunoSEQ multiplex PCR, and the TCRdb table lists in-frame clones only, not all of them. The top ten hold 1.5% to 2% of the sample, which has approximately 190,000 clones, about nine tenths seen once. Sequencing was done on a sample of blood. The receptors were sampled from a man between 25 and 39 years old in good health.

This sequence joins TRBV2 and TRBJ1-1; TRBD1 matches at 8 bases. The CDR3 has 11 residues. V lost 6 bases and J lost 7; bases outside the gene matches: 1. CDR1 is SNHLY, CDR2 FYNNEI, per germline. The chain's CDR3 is CASRTGVEAFF. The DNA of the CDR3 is TGTGCCAGCAGGACAGGGGTTGAAGCTTTCTTT.

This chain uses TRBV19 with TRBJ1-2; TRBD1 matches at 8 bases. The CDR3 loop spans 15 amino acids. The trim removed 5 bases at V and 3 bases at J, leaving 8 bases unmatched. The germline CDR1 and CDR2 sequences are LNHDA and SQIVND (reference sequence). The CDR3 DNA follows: TGTGCCAGTAGTCAGGGGGCGCGTTCGTACTATGGCTACACCTTC. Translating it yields CASSQGARSYYGYTF.

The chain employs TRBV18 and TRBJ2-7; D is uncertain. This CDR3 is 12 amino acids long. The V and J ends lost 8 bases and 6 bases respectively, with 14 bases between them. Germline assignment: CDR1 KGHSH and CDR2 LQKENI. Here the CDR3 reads CASSNPGGEQYF. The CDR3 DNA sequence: TGTGCCAGCAGCAACCCCGGTGGCGAGCAGTACTTC.

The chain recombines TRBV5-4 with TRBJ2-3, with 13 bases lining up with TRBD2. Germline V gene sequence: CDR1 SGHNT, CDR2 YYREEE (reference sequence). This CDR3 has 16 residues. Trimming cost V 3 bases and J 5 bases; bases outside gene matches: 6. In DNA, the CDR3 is TGTGCCAGCAGCTCCTGGACTAGCGGGGGTGGAGATACGCAGTATTTT. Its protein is CASSSWTSGGGDTQYF.

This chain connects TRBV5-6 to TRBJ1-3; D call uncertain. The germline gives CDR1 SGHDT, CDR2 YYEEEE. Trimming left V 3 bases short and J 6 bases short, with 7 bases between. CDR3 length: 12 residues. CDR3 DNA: TGTGCCAGCAGCTCCCGGGTAAACACCATATATTTT. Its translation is CASSSRVNTIYF.

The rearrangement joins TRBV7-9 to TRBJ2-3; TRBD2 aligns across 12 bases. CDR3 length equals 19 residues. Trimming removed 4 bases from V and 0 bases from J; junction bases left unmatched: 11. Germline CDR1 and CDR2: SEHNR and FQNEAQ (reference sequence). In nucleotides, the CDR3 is TGTGCCAGCAGCTCAGGACTAGCGGGGAGCCATAGTAGCACAGATACGCAGTATTTT. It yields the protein CASSSGLAGSHSSTDTQYF.

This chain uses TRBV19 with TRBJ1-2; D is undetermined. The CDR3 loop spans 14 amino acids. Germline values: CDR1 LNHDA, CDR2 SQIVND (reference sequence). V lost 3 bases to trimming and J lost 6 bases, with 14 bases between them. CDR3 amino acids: CASSIRQVMDGYTF. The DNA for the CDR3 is TGTGCCAGTAGTATTCGGCAGGTTATGGATGGCTACACCTTC.

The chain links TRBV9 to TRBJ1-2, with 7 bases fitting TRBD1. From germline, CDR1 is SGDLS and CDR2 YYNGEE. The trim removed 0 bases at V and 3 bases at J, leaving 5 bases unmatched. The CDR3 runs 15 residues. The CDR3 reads CASSVVAGGDYGYTF. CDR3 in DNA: TGTGCCAGCAGCGTAGTCGCAGGGGGGGACTATGGCTACACCTTC.

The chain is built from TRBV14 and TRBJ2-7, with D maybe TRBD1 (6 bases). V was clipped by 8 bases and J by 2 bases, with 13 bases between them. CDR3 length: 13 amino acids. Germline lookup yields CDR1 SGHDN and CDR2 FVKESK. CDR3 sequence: CASRAQGTYEQYF. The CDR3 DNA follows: TGTGCCAGCCGAGCACAGGGTACCTACGAGCAGTACTTC.

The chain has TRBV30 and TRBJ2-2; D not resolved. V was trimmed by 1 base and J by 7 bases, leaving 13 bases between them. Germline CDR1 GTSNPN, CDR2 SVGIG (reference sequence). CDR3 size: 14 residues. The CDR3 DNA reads TGTGCCTGGAGTGGGGATCTGACAAGCGGGGAGCTGTTTTTT. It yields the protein CAWSGDLTSGELFF.